The 17 T cell receptor beta chains listed next were all sequenced from one sample in a study of PD-1 blockade in mismatch repair-deficient tumors. Profiling relied on immunoSEQ multiplex PCR, and the TCRdb table lists in-frame clones only, not all of them. In the table there are around 68,000 clones, approximately 80% of which are singletons. The specimen comprised peripheral blood, sampled 2 weeks after starting pembrolizumab. These receptors were taken from an adult with mismatch repair-deficient cancer.

This rearrangement joins TRBV10-3 to TRBJ2-3; D is ambiguous. CDR1 ENHRY and CDR2 SYGVKD come from the germline V gene. Trimming stripped 2 bases from V and 6 bases from J, with 6 bases between. The CDR3 totals 12 residues. CDR3 bases: TGTGCCATCAGTGAGAAAATCGATACGCAGTATTTT. Translated, it gives CAISEKIDTQYF.

This clone was detected only a few times. The chain joins TRBV29-1 to TRBJ2-7; TRBD2 aligns across 9 bases. CDR1 and CDR2 from the germline V gene are SQVTM and ANQGSEA. V dropped 7 bases and J dropped 7; count of bases not matched to a gene: 5. This CDR3 region has 11 residues. The CDR3 sequence is CSASGMGEQYF. CDR3 nucleotide sequence: TGCAGCGCTAGCGGGATGGGGGAGCAGTACTTC.

This clone was detected only once. The V and J genes are TRBV7-9 and TRBJ2-2; the D is unclear. The V end was cut by 5 bases, the J end by 0 bases, with 13 bases between. This CDR3 comprises 16 residues. Germline CDR1 and CDR2: SEHNR and FQNEAQ (reference sequence). This CDR3 is CASSPTQKANTGELFF. CDR3 coding DNA: TGTGCCAGCAGCCCGACACAGAAAGCGAACACCGGGGAGCTGTTTTTT.

About this clone itself: The germline gene is not matched at one end of the junction; a read error may be the cause. V usage is TRBV7-7 and J usage is TRBJ2-3; 10 nucleotides align to TRBD1. Germline loops: CDR1 SSHAT, CDR2 FNYEAQ (reference sequence). This CDR3 has 14 amino acids. For the CDR3, the DNA is TGTGCTAGCAGCCTGACAGGGGGCTCGGATACGCAGTATTTT. It specifies CASSLTGGSDTQYF.

This chain connects TRBV29-1 to TRBJ1-1, with TRBD1 identical over 7 bases. CDR1 and CDR2 (germline): SQVTM, ANQGSEA. This CDR3 has 13 amino acids. V shed 7 bases and J 1 base; nucleotides not matched to a gene: 6. DNA for the CDR3: TGCAGCGCCGACCAGGGGGGGAACACTGAAGCTTTCTTT. This codes for CSADQGGNTEAFF.

V is TRBV7-9 and J is TRBJ1-4; the match to TRBD1 covers 12 bases. With V trimmed by 4 bases and J by 8 bases, 5 bases remained unmatched. Germline V gene sequence: CDR1 SEHNR, CDR2 FQNEAQ (reference sequence). The CDR3 is 15 amino acids. The CDR3 here is CASSWHGTGGEKLFF. The CDR3 bases are TGTGCCAGCAGCTGGCACGGGACAGGGGGCGAAAAACTGTTTTTT. The whole variable domain, filled in from reference TRBV7-9 and TRBJ1-4, reads DTGVSQNPRHKITKRGQNVTFRCDPISEHNRLYWYRQTLGQGPEFLTYFQNEAQLEKSRLLSDRFSAERPKGSFSTLEIQRTEQGDSAMYLCASSWHGTGGEKLFFGSGTQLSVL.

In its sample, this clone was seen once. This chain joins TRBV4-2 and TRBJ2-1; 13 positions match TRBD2. V was clipped by 4 bases and J by 7 bases; unmatched bases: 16. This CDR3 comprises 19 residues. Germline V gene lookup returns CDR1 LGHNA and CDR2 YNFKEQ. The CDR3 is CASSPARSTSGRALNEQFF. CDR3 DNA: TGTGCCAGCAGCCCCGCACGCAGTACTAGCGGGAGGGCTCTTAATGAGCAGTTCTTC.

The chain couples TRBV18 to TRBJ2-7; D unresolved. Germline V lookup: CDR1 KGHSH, CDR2 LQKENI. The CDR3 spans 11 residues. Trimming shortened V by 3 bases and J by 5 bases, and 5 bases separated the two germline ends. CDR3 DNA: TGTGCCAGCTCACCGGCAGACGAGCAGTACTTC. It specifies CASSPADEQYF.

The rearrangement links TRBV11-2 to TRBJ2-1; 8 bases agree with TRBD2. V was pared by 3 bases and J by 6 bases, with 4 bases of the junction left unmatched. Looked up from germline, CDR1 is SGHAT and CDR2 is FQNNGV. There are 14 residues in the CDR3. The DNA of the CDR3 is TGTGCCAGCAGCTTTAGCGGGAAGGGCAATGAGCAGTTCTTC. Protein: CASSFSGKGNEQFF. Supplemented by reference TRBV11-2 and TRBJ2-1, the full variable domain reads EAGVAQSPRYKIIEKRQSVAFWCNPISGHATLYWYQQILGQGPKLLIQFQNNGVVDDSQLPKDRFSAERLKGVDSTLKIQPAKLEDSAVYLCASSFSGKGNEQFFGPGTRLTVL.

The gene calls are TRBV7-6 and TRBJ2-1; D is possibly TRBD2 (5 bases). Germline assignment: CDR1 SGHVS and CDR2 FNYEAQ. The CDR3 length is 12 residues. The V and J ends lost 5 bases and 15 bases respectively, with 17 bases between them. CDR3 nucleotides: TGTGCCAGCAGCCCCGACCGCGGCGGACTGTTCTTC. The encoded protein is CASSPDRGGLFF.

The chain links TRBV23-1 to TRBJ1-5, with 7 nucleotides matching TRBD1. TRBV23-1 is an ORF for which the function is uncertain. This CDR3 comprises 17 residues. The V segment lost 0 bases and the J segment 1 base; nucleotides outside the gene matches: 6. The CDR3 reads CASSQSKPGGSNQPQHF. In nucleotides, the CDR3 is TGCGCCAGCAGTCAATCAAAGCCAGGGGGAAGCAATCAGCCCCAGCATTTT.

The chain has TRBV6-5 and TRBJ2-3, with 9 bases matching TRBD1. Losses at the gene ends were 6 bases for V and 4 bases for J; bases not matched to a gene: 2. There are 13 residues in the CDR3. Germline V lookup: CDR1 MNHEY, CDR2 SVGAGI. The CDR3 nucleotides read TGTGCCAGCAGACAGGGGGCCTCAGATACGCAGTATTTT. This codes for CASRQGASDTQYF.

In this sample, this clone turned up a few times. The chain joins TRBV7-9 to TRBJ1-2; D gene uncertain. Deletions cut 4 bases from V and 7 bases from J, with 13 bases between. The germline gives CDR1 SEHNR, CDR2 FQNEAQ (reference sequence). The length of the CDR3 is 13 residues. CDR3 DNA: TGTGCCAGCAGCTCGCCTCCCGGGCGTGGCTACACCTTC. Protein: CASSSPPGRGYTF. Full variable domain (outside the CDR3, taken from reference TRBV7-9 and TRBJ1-2): DTGVSQNPRHKITKRGQNVTFRCDPISEHNRLYWYRQTLGQGPEFLTYFQNEAQLEKSRLLSDRFSAERPKGSFSTLEIQRTEQGDSAMYLCASSSPPGRGYTFGSGTRLTVV.

As concerns this clone: Within the sample, other DNA sequences also encode this same CDR3. The rearrangement uses TRBV6-5 and TRBJ1-1; D is undetermined. V was shortened by 0 bases and J by 0 bases, with 8 bases between the two germline ends. Germline V gene data show CDR1 as MNHEY and CDR2 as SVGAGI. The CDR3 is 15 amino acids. In DNA, the CDR3 is TGTGCCAGCAGTTACTCAAGAGGTCTGAACACTGAAGCTTTCTTT. Translating it yields CASSYSRGLNTEAFF.

The rearrangement joins TRBV19 to TRBJ2-7, with a weak D call TRBD2 (6 bases). The CDR3 contains 15 residues. Germline-derived CDR1 and CDR2 are LNHDA and SQIVND (reference sequence). V was shortened by 4 bases and J by 5 bases, with 18 bases between the two germline ends. The CDR3 DNA follows: TGTGCCAGTAGTACTGCCGGGACTGTCGGGGACGAGCAGTACTTC. Its protein product is CASSTAGTVGDEQYF.

This rearrangement joins TRBV7-3 to TRBJ2-3; TRBD1 might be the D (6 bases). The CDR3 spans 14 residues. Germline CDR1 and CDR2: SGHTA and FQGTGA. V shed 5 bases and J shed 2 bases, with 11 bases lying between them. CDR3 DNA sequence: TGTGCCAGCAGCCTGGACAGAAACACAGATACGCAGTATTTT. It encodes CASSLDRNTDTQYF.

This clone came up a few times. The genes are TRBV6-1 and TRBJ2-2; D is uncertain. The CDR3 is 17 residues long. The V gene lost 4 bases and the J gene lost 0 bases, with 15 bases spanning the gap. The V gene's germline CDR1 is MNHNS and CDR2 SASEGT. The DNA for the CDR3 is TGTGCCAGCAGTGCCATGCCGGGCCAATCGAACACCGGGGAGCTGTTTTTT. Translated, it gives CASSAMPGQSNTGELFF.